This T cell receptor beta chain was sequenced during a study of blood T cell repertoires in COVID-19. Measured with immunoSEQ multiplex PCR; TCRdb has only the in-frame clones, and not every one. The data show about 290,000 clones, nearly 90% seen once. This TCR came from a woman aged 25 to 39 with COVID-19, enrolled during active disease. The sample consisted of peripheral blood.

CDR3 in amino acids: CASSQGIGELFF. The CDR3 coding sequence is TGTGCCAGCAGCCAGGGGATCGGGGAGCTGTTTTTT. The chain couples TRBV6-6 to TRBJ2-2; maybe TRBD1 (6 bases). The CDR3 length is 12 residues. CDR1 is MNHNY and CDR2 is SVGAGI in the germline V gene (reference sequence). Trimming pared 6 bases from V and 7 bases from J, leaving 9 bases between.